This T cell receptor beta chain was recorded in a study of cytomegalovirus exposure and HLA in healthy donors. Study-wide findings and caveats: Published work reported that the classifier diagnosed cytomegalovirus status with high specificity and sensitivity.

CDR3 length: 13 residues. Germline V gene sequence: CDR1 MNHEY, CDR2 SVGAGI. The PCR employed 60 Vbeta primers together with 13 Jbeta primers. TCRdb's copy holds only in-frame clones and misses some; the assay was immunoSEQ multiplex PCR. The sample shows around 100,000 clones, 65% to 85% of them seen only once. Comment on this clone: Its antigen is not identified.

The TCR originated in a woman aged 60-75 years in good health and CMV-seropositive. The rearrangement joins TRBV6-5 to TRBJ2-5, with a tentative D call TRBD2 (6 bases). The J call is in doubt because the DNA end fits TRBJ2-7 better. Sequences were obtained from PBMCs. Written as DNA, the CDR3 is TGTGCCAGCACTCGGGGAGGCCTCTACGAGCAGTACTTC. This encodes CASTRGGLYEQYF.